These 2 T cell receptor beta chains came from one sample sequenced in a study of blood T cells in healthy people across ages. A second PCR of about 7 to 12 cycles used a sample-barcoded 5' primer and a J-beta primer mix. TCRdb fed the 5' RACE reads into MiXCR, producing one record per CDR3 protein. The sample lists some 1.7 million distinct CDR3 sequences; 28% were seen once. Input material: blood. The source of these receptors is a woman under 40 in good health.

The chain couples TRBV5-1 to TRBJ2-1; D is possibly TRBD1 or TRBD2 (5 bases each). The V gene's germline CDR1 is SGHRS and CDR2 YFSETQ. V was clipped by 4 bases and J by 6 bases, with 14 bases between them. CDR3 length: 14 residues. The CDR3 loop is CASSPQKRGNEQFF. CDR3 nucleotide sequence: TGCGCCAGCAGCCCTCAGAAGAGGGGCAATGAGCAGTTCTTC.

The chain carries TRBV7-2 and TRBJ2-3; the match to TRBD2 covers 7 bases. CDR3 size: 16 residues. Germline CDR1 and CDR2: SGHTA and FQGNSA. The trim removed 3 bases at V and 7 bases at J, leaving 13 bases unmatched. Here the CDR3 reads CASSFGMLADINTQYF. CDR3 nucleotide sequence: TGTGCCAGCAGCTTCGGTATGCTAGCGGACATAAATACGCAGTATTTT.